This TCR beta chain was recorded in a study of T cell repertoires in cytomegalovirus infection. Study information: HLA-B-restricted CMV epitopes that are well studied, plus recently identified HLA-C-restricted ones, were used by the study. Indicated by public TCR beta signatures were CMV infection and matching HLA type.

Notes on this clonotype: The antigen is undetermined.

Study-level points and caveats: Ex vivo responses were dominated by HLA-C-restricted CMV-specific TCR beta clonotypes.

TCRdb re-analysed the reads in MiXCR, keeping a single row per CDR3 protein. The sample has 300,000 or so distinct CDR3 sequences; 20% to 30% are singletons. After removal of 4 bases from V and 2 bases from J, the junction contained 1 base not matched to a gene. CDR3 length: 14 residues. Per germline, CDR1 MGHDK and CDR2 SYGVNS. Material: cultured PBMCs, obtained from culture after CMV antigen stimulation. This sequence joins TRBV25-1 and TRBJ1-4, with 7 bases matching TRBD1. This sequence originates from a human donor in good health (CMV status not recorded). Some clones in this sample may be carry-over from other donors' samples. The CDR3 nucleotides read TGTGCCAGCAGTGTAGGGGGCACTAATGAAAAACTGTTTTTT. It yields the protein CASSVGGTNEKLFF.